The 2 T cell receptor beta chains in this list originate from one sample, sequenced in a study of T cell responses to AZD1222 COVID-19 vaccine. Clones were sequenced by immunoSEQ multiplex PCR, and TCRdb holds only the in-frame ones, with some missing. The sample includes approximately 160,000 clones, approximately 86% of them seen just once. Here the sequenced sample was peripheral blood, taken on day 0 of AZD1222 vaccination. The receptor set was obtained from an adult in good health.

This chain links TRBV4-1 with TRBJ2-5; no clear D gene. CDR3 length equals 12 residues. V was trimmed by 8 bases and J by 8 bases, leaving 15 bases between them. Germline loops: CDR1 MGHRA, CDR2 YSYEKL. CDR3 in DNA: TGCGCCAGCCCCGAGACCGAGTTAACCCAGTACTTC. Residues: CASPETELTQYF.

This chain uses TRBV15 with TRBJ1-2; D remains ambiguous. Trimming took off 3 bases at V and 5 bases at J, with 13 bases between the two ends. The CDR3 loop spans 14 amino acids. Per the germline V gene, CDR1 is LNHNV and CDR2 is YYDKDF (reference sequence). The CDR3 bases are TGTGCCACCAGCAGTAGAGTTACTGGGTATGGCTACACCTTC. This translates into CATSSRVTGYGYTF.